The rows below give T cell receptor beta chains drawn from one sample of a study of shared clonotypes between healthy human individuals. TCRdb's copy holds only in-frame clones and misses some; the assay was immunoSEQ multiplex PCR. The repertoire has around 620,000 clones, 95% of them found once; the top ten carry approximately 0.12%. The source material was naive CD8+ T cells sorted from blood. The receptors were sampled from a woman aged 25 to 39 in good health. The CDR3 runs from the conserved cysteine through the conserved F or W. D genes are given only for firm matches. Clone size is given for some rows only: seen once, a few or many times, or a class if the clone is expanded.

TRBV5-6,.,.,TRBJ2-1,CASSLGPEVDEQFF,TGTGCCAGCAGCTTGGGGCCAGAGGTAGATGAGCAGTTCTTC
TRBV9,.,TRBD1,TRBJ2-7,CASSVAVGTGSYEQYF,TGTGCCAGCAGCGTAGCGGTTGGGACAGGGTCCTACGAGCAGTACTTC
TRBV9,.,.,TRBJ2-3,CASSPGGTDTQYF,TGTGCCAGCAGCCCCGGGGGAACAGATACGCAGTATTTT
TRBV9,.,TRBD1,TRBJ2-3,CASSATGSTDTQYF,TGTGCCAGCAGCGCGACAGGGAGCACGGATACGCAGTATTTT
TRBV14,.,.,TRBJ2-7,CASSQTPLARVNEQYF,TGTGCCAGCAGCCAAACCCCCCTAGCGAGGGTAAACGAGCAGTACTTC
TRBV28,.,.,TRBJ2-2,CASSLRQLTTGELFF,TGTGCCAGCAGTTTACGGCAGTTAACTACCGGGGAGCTGTTTTTT
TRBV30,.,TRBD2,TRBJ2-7,CAWSELSGSAYEQYF,TGTGCCTGGAGTGAACTCAGCGGGAGCGCCTACGAGCAGTACTTC
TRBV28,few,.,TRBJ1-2,CASSLTPGKSYTF,TGTGCCAGCAGTTTGACTCCAGGGAAATCCTACACCTTC
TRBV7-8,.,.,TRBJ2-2,CASSAYRVDTGELFF,TGTGCCAGCAGCGCATACAGGGTCGACACCGGGGAGCTGTTTTTT
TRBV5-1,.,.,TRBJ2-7,CASSLNFYEQYF,TGCGCCAGCAGCTTAAACTTTTACGAGCAGTACTTC
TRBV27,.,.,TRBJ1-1,CASSLSLEGYTEAFF,TGTGCCAGCAGTTTATCTTTGGAGGGGTACACTGAAGCTTTCTTT
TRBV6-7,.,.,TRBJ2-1,CASSLLPYNEQFF,TGTGCCAGCAGTTTACTACCTTACAATGAGCAGTTCTTC
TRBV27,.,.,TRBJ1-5,CASALGAGSGNQPQHF,TGTGCCAGCGCCCTGGGGGCTGGCTCCGGCAATCAGCCCCAGCATTTT
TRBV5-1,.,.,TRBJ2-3,CASSGTVGSSTDTQYF,TGCGCCAGCAGCGGGACGGTTGGGTCTAGCACAGATACGCAGTATTTT